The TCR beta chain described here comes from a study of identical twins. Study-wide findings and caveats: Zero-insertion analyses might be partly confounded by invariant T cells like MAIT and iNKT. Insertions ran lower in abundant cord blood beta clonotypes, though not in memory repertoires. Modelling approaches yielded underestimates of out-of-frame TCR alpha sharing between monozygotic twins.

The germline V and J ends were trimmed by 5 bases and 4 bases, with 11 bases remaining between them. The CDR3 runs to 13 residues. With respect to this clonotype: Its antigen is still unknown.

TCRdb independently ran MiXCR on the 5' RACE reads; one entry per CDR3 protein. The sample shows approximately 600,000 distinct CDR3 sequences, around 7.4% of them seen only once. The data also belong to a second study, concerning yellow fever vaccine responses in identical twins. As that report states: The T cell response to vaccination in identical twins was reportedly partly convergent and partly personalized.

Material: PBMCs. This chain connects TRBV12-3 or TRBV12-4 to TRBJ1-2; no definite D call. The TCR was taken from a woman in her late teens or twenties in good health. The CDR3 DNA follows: TGTGCCAGCAGTCCCGGGATCACCTATGGCTACACCTTC. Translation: CASSPGITYGYTF.